Shown below are 3 T cell receptor beta chains from a single sample sequenced in a study of neurological immune-mediated disorders. A single record per CDR3 protein comes from TCRdb applying MiXCR to the 5' RACE reads. Of 55,000 to 70,000 distinct CDR3 sequences listed, roughly 3.1% were seen once; the top ten hold more than 4.5%. The sequenced sample was PBMCs. These receptors originate from a woman aged 50 to 60 with multiple sclerosis.

In its sample, this clonotype was seen many times. The chain links TRBV24-1 to TRBJ2-7, with 15 bases aligning to TRBD2. The germline CDR1 and CDR2 sequences are KGHDR and SFDVKD. This CDR3 contains 16 residues. Trimming cost V 3 bases and J 4 bases; bases outside gene matches: 3. CDR3 sequence: CATSDPGTSGRYEQYF. The CDR3, as DNA: TGTGCCACCAGTGATCCCGGGACTAGCGGGAGGTACGAGCAGTACTTC.

This clonotype has at least ten counts. The genes are TRBV5-1 and TRBJ1-5, with D possibly TRBD1 on 6 matching bases. V was shortened by 5 bases and J by 2 bases, with 14 bases between the two germline ends. The germline V gene has CDR1 SGHRS and CDR2 YFSETQ. This CDR3 region has 15 residues. DNA for the CDR3: TGCGCCAGCAGTAGGTCAGGGGCAGGCAATCAGCCCCAGCATTTT. Translation gives CASSRSGAGNQPQHF.

This clonotype was seen repeatedly, ten times or more. The chain uses TRBV6-2 or TRBV6-3 and TRBJ1-1; 8 bases line up with TRBD1. V trimming: 5 bases; J trimming: 0 bases; junction bases outside the gene matches: 8. Per germline, CDR1 MNHEY and CDR2 SVGEGT. This CDR3 contains 16 residues. The CDR3 region has the DNA TGTGCCAGCAGTGCGGCTGACAGGGGTCTGAACACTGAAGCTTTCTTT. This sequence encodes CASSAADRGLNTEAFF.